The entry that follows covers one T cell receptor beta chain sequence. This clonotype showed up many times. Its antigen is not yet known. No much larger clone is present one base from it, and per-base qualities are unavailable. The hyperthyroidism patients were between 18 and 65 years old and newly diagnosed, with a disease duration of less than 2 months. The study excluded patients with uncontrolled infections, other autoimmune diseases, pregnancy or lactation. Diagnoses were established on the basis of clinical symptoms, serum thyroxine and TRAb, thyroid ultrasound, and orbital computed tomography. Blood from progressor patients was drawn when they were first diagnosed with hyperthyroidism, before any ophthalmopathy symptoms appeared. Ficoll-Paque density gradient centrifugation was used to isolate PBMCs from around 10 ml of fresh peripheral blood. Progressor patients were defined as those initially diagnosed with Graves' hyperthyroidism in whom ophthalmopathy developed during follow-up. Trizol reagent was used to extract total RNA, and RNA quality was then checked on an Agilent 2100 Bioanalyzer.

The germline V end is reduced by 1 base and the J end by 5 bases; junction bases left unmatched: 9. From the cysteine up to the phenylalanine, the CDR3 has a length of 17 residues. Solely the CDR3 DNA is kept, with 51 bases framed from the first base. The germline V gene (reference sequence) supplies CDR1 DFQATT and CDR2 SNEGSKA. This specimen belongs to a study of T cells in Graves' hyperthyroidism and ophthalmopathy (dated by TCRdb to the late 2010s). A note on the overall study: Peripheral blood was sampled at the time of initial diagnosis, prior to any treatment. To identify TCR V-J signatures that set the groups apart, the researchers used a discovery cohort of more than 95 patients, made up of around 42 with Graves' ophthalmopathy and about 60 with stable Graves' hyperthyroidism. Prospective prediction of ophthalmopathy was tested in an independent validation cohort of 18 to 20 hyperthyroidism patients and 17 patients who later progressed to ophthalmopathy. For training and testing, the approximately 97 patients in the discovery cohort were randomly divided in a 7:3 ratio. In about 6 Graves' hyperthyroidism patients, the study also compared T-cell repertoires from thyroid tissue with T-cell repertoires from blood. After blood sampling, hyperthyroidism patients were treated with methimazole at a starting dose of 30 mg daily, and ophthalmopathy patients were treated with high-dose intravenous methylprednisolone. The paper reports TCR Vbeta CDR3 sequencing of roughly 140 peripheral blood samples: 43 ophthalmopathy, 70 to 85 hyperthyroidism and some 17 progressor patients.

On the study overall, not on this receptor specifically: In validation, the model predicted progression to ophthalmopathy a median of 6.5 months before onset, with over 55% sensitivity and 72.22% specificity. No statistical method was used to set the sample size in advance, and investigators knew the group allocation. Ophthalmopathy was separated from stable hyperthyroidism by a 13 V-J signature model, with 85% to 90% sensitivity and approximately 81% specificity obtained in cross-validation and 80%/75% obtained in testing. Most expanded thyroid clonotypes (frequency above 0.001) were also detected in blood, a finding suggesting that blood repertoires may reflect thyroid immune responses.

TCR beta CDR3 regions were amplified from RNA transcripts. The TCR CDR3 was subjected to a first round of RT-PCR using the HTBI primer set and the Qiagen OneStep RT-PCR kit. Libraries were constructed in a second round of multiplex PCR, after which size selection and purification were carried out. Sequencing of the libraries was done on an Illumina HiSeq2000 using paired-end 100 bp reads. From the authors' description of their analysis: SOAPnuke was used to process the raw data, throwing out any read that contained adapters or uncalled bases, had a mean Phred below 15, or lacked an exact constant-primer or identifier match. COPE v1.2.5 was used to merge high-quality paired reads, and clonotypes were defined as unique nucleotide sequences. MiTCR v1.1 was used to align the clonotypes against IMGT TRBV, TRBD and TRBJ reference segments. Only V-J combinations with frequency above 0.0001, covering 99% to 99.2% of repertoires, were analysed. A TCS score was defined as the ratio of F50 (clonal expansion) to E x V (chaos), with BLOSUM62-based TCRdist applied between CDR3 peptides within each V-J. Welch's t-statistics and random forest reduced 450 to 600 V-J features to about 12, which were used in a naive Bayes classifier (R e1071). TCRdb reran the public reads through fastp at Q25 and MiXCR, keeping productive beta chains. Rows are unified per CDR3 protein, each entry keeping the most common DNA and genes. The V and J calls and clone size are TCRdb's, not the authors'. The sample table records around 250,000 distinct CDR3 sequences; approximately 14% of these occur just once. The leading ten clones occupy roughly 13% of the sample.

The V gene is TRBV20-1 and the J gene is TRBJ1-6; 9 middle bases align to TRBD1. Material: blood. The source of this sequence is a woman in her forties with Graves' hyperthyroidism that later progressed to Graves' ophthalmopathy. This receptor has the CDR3 CSARAAGTGSNNSPLHF. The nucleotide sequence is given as TGCAGTGCTAGAGCAGCCGGGACAGGGAGTAATAATTCACCCCTCCACTTT.